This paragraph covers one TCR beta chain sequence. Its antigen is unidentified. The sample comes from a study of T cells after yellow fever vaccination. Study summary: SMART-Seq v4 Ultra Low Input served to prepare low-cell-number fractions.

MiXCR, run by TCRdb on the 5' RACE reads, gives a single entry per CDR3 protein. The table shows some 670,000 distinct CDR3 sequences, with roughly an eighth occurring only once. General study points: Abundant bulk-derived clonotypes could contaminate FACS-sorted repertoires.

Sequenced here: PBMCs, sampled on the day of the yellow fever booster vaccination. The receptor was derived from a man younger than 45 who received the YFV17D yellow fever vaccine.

This CDR3 is CASSLEGQGLNTEAFF. The CDR3 bases are TGCGCCAGCAGCTTGGAGGGACAGGGGTTGAACACTGAAGCTTTCTTT. The chain recombines TRBV5-1 with TRBJ1-1; 10 bases are a match to TRBD1. The ends lost 0 bases at V and 0 bases at J; junction bases unmatched: 2. The CDR3 covers 16 residues. Germline V lookup: CDR1 SGHRS, CDR2 YFSETQ.